These 12 T cell receptor beta chains share one sample of origin, sequenced in a study of blood T cell repertoires in COVID-19. Method: immunoSEQ multiplex PCR; TCRdb's copy keeps in-frame clones and lacks some. The sample includes more than 95,000 clones, approximately 87% of them seen just once. Material: peripheral blood. Receptor source: a man between 45 and 60 years old with acute or convalescent COVID-19.

The V and J genes are TRBV10-2 and TRBJ1-2; D not certain. The CDR3 sequence is 12 residues long. In germline, CDR1 is WSHSY, CDR2 SAAADI. Trimming took 2 bases from V and 6 from J, leaving 7 bases between them. The CDR3, as DNA: TGCGCCAGCAGTGAGAGGAGGAATGGCTACACCTTC. Its protein is CASSERRNGYTF.

The gene calls are TRBV6-5 and TRBJ2-1, with 9 bases identical to TRBD1. V shed 6 bases, J shed 7 bases, and the junction held 10 bases outside the gene matches. This CDR3 is 15 amino acids long. Looked up from germline, CDR1 is MNHEY and CDR2 is SVGAGI. For the CDR3, the DNA is TGTGCCAGCAGGAAGACACAGGGGGCGTTGAATGAGCAGTTCTTC. Translated, it gives CASRKTQGALNEQFF.

The gene calls are TRBV6-5 and TRBJ1-5, with 9 positions matching TRBD1. This CDR3 is built from 15 residues. Germline V gene data show CDR1 as MNHEY and CDR2 as SVGAGI. V was clipped by 4 bases and J by 1 base; unmatched bases: 2. This CDR3 reads CASSLTGGSNQPQHF. As DNA, the CDR3 is TGTGCCAGCAGTTTGACAGGGGGAAGCAATCAGCCCCAGCATTTT.

V gene TRBV5-1 combines with J gene TRBJ1-5; 8 bases match TRBD1. This CDR3 is built from 14 residues. Germline CDR1 and CDR2: SGHRS and YFSETQ. V was pared by 0 bases and J by 6 bases, with 2 bases of the junction left unmatched. The CDR3 here is CASSLDRGSQPQHF. DNA for the CDR3: TGCGCCAGCAGCTTGGACAGGGGGTCTCAGCCCCAGCATTTT.

This sequence joins TRBV2 and TRBJ1-5; no reliable D call. This CDR3 has 14 residues. Trimming removed 8 bases at V and 6 bases at J, with 17 bases between. The germline gives CDR1 SNHLY, CDR2 FYNNEI. The CDR3 reads CASQADTESQPQHF. The CDR3 region has the DNA TGTGCCAGCCAAGCCGACACCGAGTCTCAGCCCCAGCATTTT.

The J gene is TRBJ2-7, the V gene TRBV7-2; D is unclear. The CDR3 contains 15 residues. Germline V CDR1 and CDR2: SGHTA, FQGNSA. Trimming cost V 1 base and J 6 bases, with 16 bases left between them. CDR3 region: CASSLVQESFAEQYF. The DNA of the CDR3 is TGTGCCAGCAGCTTAGTCCAGGAAAGCTTCGCCGAGCAGTACTTC.

The chain links TRBV9 to TRBJ2-5, with D maybe TRBD1 (6 bases). Germline V CDR1 and CDR2: SGDLS, YYNGEE. The CDR3 is 12 residues long. The ends were cut back, 7 bases at V and 4 bases at J, with 11 bases in the middle. The CDR3, as DNA: TGTGCCAGCGGGGGCGCAAGAGAGACCCAGTACTTC. Its translation: CASGGARETQYF.

The gene calls are TRBV5-1 and TRBJ2-5; 8 bases agree with TRBD1. The CDR3 length is 15 residues. J gave up 5 bases and V 0 bases, and 6 bases lay outside the gene matches. CDR1 SGHRS and CDR2 YFSETQ come from the germline V gene. CDR3 amino acids: CASSLGAGGMETQYF. Here the CDR3 DNA reads TGCGCCAGCAGCTTGGGGGCAGGGGGCATGGAGACCCAGTACTTC.

This clone has a single count. The rearrangement joins TRBV15 to TRBJ2-3, with 11 bases that match TRBD2. Per the germline V gene, CDR1 is LNHNV and CDR2 is YYDKDF (reference sequence). The CDR3 is 16 residues long. Losses at the gene ends were 2 bases for V and 4 bases for J; bases not matched to a gene: 5. DNA for the CDR3: TGTGCCACCAGCAGATCCGGGACTAGCGGCGCAGATACGCAGTATTTT. Amino acid sequence: CATSRSGTSGADTQYF.

This clone was recorded only once. The gene calls are TRBV5-4 and TRBJ1-2, with a weak D call TRBD1 (5 bases). CDR3 length equals 12 residues. From germline, CDR1 is SGHNT and CDR2 YYREEE (reference sequence). V dropped 6 bases and J dropped 4 bases, with 10 bases sitting between them. The CDR3 DNA reads as TGTGCCAGCACCCTGGGGCTCTATGGCTACACCTTC. Amino acid sequence: CASTLGLYGYTF.

The V gene is TRBV6-1, the J gene TRBJ1-1; no definite D call. V lost 1 base, J lost 1 base, and 10 bases lay in between. The CDR3 covers 15 residues. The germline gives CDR1 MNHNS, CDR2 SASEGT. CDR3 in amino acids: CASSEVMGENTEAFF. The CDR3, as DNA: TGTGCCAGCAGTGAAGTTATGGGAGAGAACACTGAAGCTTTCTTT.

This chain joins TRBV7-2 and TRBJ1-2; 9 bases fit TRBD1. Per germline, CDR1 SGHTA and CDR2 FQGNSA. The CDR3 spans 13 residues. The V segment lost 5 bases and the J segment 4 bases; nucleotides outside the gene matches: 2. The CDR3 loop is CASSPDRGYGYTF. CDR3 nucleotide sequence: TGTGCCAGCAGCCCGGACAGGGGCTATGGCTACACCTTC.